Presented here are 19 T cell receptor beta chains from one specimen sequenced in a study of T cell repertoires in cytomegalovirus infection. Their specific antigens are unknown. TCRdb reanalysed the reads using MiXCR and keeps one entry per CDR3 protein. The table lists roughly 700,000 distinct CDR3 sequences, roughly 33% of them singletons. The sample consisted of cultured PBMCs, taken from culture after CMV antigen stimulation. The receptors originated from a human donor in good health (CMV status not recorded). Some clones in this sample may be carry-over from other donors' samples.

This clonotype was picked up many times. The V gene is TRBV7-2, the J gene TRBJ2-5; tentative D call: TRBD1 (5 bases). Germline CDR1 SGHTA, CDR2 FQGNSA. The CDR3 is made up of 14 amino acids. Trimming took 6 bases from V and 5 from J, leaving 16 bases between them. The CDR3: CASSPPLWGETQYF. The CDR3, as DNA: TGTGCCAGCAGTCCCCCTCTTTGGGGCGAGACCCAGTACTTC.

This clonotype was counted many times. The DNA of the CDR3 is TGTGCCAGCAGCTTAGGGTGGCTGCGCGGGTCCTCCTACGAGCAGTACTTC. It codes for CASSLGWLRGSSYEQYF. The chain employs TRBV7-8 and TRBJ2-7; D perhaps matches TRBD2 (5 bases). V was pared by 1 base and J by 0 bases, with 16 bases between. Germline assignment: CDR1 SGHVS and CDR2 FQNEAQ. This CDR3 comprises 17 residues.

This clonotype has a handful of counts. CDR3 sequence: CASREGLAEYNEQFF. In DNA form, the CDR3 reads TGTGCCAGCAGAGAGGGACTAGCGGAATACAATGAGCAGTTCTTC. The chain combines TRBV6-2 or TRBV6-3 with TRBJ2-1, with 11 positions matching TRBD2. Germline V gene data show CDR1 as MNHEY and CDR2 as SVGEGT. The V gene end was trimmed by 6 bases and the J gene end by 4 bases; junction bases not matched to a gene: 5. The CDR3 sequence is 15 residues long.

This CDR3 is CASSEAWGGRTGELFF. CDR3 nucleotide sequence: TGTGCCAGCAGTGAAGCGTGGGGGGGCCGAACCGGGGAGCTGTTTTTT. The genes are TRBV2 and TRBJ2-2; D is perhaps TRBD2 (7 bases). Trimming took off 0 bases at V and 5 bases at J, with 13 bases between the two ends. Per germline, CDR1 SNHLY and CDR2 FYNNEI. CDR3 size: 16 residues.

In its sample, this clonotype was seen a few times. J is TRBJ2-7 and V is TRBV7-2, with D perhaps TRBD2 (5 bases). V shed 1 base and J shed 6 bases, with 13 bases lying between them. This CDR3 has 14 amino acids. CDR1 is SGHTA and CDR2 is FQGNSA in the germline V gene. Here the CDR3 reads CASSLGGIASEQYF. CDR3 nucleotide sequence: TGTGCCAGCAGCTTAGGAGGGATAGCTTCCGAGCAGTACTTC.

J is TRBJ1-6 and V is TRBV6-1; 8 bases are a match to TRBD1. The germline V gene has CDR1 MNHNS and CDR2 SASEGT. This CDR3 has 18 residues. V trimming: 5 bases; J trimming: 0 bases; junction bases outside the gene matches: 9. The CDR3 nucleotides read TGTGCCAGCAGTCCATGGGGGCAGGGGGCCTCCTATAATTCACCCCTCCACTTT. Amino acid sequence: CASSPWGQGASYNSPLHF.

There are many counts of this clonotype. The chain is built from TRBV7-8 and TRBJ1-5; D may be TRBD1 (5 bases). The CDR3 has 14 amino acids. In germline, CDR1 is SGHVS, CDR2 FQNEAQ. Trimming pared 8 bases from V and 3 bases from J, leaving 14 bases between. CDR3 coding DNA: TGTGCCAGCGCGTGGGGGGGAGTCAATCAGCCCCAGCATTTT. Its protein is CASAWGGVNQPQHF.

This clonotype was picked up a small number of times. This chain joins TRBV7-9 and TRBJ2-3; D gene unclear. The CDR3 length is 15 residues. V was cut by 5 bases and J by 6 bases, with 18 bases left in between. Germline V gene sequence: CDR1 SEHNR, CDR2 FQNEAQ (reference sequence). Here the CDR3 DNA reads TGTGCCAGCAGCCAGTTGTCTGGACCCCTCGATACGCAGTATTTT. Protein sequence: CASSQLSGPLDTQYF.

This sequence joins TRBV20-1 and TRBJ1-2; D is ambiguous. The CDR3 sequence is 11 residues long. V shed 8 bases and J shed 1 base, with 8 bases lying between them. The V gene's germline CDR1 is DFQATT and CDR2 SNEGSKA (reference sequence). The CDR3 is CSQWGNYGYTF. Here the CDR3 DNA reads TGCAGTCAGTGGGGTAACTATGGCTACACCTTC.

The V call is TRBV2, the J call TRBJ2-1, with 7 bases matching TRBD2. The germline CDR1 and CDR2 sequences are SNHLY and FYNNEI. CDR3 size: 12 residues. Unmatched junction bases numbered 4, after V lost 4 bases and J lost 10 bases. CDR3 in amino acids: CASSGLAGEQFF. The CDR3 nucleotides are TGTGCCAGCAGTGGACTAGCAGGGGAGCAGTTCTTC.

CDR3 protein: CASSTPRDQGHYGNTIYF. The CDR3, as DNA: TGTGCCAGCAGCACCCCCAGAGACCAGGGGCACTATGGAAACACCATATATTTT. This chain joins TRBV7-8 and TRBJ1-3, with D maybe TRBD1 (6 bases). V was pared by 5 bases and J by 3 bases, with 23 bases between. CDR1 and CDR2 from the germline V gene are SGHVS and FQNEAQ. The CDR3 totals 18 residues.

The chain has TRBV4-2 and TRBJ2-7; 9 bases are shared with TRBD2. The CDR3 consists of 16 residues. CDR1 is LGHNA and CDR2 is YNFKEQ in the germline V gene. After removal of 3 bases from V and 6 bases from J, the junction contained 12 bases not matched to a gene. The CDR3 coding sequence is TGTGCCAGCAGCCAGCATACCGGGACTAGCCTCTCCGAGCAGTACTTC. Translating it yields CASSQHTGTSLSEQYF.

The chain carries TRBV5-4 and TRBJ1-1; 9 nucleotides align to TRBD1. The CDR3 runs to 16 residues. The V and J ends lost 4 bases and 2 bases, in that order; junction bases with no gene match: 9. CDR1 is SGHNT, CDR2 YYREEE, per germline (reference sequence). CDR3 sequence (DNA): TGTGCCAGCAGCCGTCCCGGGACAGGGATTAACACTGAAGCTTTCTTT. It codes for CASSRPGTGINTEAFF.

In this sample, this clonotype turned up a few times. CDR3 nucleotides: TGTGCCAGCAGCTTAAGGCTCCGAGGGGAGCTGTTTTTT. As protein: CASSLRLRGELFF. The rearrangement joins TRBV7-2 to TRBJ2-2; D not resolved. Germline V gene lookup returns CDR1 SGHTA and CDR2 FQGNSA. Trimming shortened V by 2 bases and J by 8 bases, and 9 bases separated the two germline ends. There are 13 residues in the CDR3.

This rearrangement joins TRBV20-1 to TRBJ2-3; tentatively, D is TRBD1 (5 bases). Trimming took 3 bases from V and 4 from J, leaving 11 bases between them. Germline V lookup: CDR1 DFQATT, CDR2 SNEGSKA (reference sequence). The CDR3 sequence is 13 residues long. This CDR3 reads CSASRQGSDTQYF. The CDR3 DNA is TGCAGTGCTAGTCGCCAGGGTTCAGATACGCAGTATTTT.

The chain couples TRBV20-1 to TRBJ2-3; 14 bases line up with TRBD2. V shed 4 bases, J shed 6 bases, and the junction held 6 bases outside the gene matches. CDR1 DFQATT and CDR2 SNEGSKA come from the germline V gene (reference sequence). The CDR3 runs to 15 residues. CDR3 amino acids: CSAKTSGGAVDTQYF. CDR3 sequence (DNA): TGCAGTGCTAAGACTAGCGGGGGGGCCGTGGATACGCAGTATTTT.

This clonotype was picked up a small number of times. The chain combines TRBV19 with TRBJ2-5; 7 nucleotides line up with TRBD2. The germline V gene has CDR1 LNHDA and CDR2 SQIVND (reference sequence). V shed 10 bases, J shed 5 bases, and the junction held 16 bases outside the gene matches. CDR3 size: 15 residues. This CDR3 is CATTTESGTGETQYF. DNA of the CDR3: TGTGCCACTACGACAGAGAGCGGGACCGGGGAGACCCAGTACTTC.

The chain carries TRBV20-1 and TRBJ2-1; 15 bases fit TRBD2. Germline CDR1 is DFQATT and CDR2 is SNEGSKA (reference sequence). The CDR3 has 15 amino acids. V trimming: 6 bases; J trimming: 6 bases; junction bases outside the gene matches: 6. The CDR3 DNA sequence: TGCAGTGCAGGACTAGCGGGAGGGGGGACCAATGAGCAGTTCTTC. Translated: CSAGLAGGGTNEQFF.

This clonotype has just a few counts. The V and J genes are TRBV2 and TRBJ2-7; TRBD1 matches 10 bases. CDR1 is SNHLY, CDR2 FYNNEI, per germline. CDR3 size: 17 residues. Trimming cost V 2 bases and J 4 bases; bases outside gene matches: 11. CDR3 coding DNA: TGTGCCAGCAGTGAATTCCGGACAGGGGGGCCAAATTACGAGCAGTACTTC. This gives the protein CASSEFRTGGPNYEQYF.